This section outlines one T cell receptor beta chain sequence together with its context. These data come from a study of shared clonotypes between healthy human individuals. The germline gives CDR1 SGHAT, CDR2 FQNNGV. V dropped 5 bases and J dropped 0 bases, with 9 bases sitting between them. This CDR3 has 14 amino acids. Using immunoSEQ multiplex PCR, the repertoire was profiled, and TCRdb retains in-frame clones only, with some absent. The table has 2.5 million or so clones, roughly 92% seen once. This receptor was obtained from a man younger than 30 in good health. Sequencing input: naive CD4+ T cells sorted from blood. Subset denoted: CD45RA+ positively selected. The V and J genes are TRBV11-2 and TRBJ2-3; D uncertain. This CDR3 reads CASSPGESTDTQYF. The CDR3 region has the DNA TGTGCCAGCAGCCCCGGTGAGAGCACAGATACGCAGTATTTT.